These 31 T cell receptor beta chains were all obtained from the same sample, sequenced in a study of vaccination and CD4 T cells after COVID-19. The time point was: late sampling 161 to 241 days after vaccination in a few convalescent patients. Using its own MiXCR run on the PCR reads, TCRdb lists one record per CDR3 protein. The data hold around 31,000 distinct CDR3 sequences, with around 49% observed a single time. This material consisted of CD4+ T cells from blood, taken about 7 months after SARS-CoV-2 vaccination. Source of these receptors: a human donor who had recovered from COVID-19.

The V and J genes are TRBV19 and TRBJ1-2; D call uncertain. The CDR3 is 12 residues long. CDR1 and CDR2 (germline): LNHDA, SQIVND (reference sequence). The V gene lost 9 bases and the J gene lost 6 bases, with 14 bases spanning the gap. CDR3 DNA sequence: TGTGCCAGCCACTACGGAAGAAATGGCTACACCTTC. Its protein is CASHYGRNGYTF.

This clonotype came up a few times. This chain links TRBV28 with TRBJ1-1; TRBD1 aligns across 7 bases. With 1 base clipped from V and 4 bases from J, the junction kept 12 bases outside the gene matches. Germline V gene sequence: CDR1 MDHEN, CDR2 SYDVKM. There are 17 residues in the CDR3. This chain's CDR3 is CASSLFGSGQVGTEAFF. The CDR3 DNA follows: TGTGCCAGCAGTTTATTTGGGTCCGGACAGGTGGGCACTGAAGCTTTCTTT.

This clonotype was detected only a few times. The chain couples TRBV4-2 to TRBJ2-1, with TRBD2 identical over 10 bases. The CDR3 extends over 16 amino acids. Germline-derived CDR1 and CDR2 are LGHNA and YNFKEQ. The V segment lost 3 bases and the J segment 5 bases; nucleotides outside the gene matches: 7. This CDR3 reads CASSHTGTSEDNEQFF. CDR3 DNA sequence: TGTGCCAGCAGCCATACCGGGACTAGCGAGGACAATGAGCAGTTCTTC.

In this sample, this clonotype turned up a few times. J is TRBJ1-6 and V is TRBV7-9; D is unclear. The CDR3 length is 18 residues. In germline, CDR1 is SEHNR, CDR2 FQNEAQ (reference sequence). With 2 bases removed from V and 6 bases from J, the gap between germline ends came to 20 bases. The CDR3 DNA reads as TGTGCCAGCAGCTTATCCTCCGCGTCACAGAGCTTTAATTCACCCCTCCACTTT. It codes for CASSLSSASQSFNSPLHF.

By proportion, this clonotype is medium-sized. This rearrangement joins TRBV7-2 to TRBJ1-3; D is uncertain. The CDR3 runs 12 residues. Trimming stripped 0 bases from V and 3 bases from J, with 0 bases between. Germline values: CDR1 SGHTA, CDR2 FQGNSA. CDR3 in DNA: TGTGCCAGCAGCTTAGCTGGAAACACCATATATTTT. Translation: CASSLAGNTIYF.

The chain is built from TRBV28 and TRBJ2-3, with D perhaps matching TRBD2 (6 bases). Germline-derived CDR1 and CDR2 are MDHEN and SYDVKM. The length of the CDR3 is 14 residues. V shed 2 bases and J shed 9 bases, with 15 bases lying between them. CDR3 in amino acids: CASSLLEGGETQYF. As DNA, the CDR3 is TGTGCCAGCAGTTTACTAGAAGGCGGGGAGACGCAGTATTTT.

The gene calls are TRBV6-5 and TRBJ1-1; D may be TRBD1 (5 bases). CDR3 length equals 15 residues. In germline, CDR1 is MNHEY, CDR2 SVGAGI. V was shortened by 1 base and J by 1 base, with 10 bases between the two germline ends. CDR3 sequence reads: CASSYFGTGNTEAFF. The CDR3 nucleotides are TGTGCCAGCAGTTACTTCGGCACAGGGAACACTGAAGCTTTCTTT.

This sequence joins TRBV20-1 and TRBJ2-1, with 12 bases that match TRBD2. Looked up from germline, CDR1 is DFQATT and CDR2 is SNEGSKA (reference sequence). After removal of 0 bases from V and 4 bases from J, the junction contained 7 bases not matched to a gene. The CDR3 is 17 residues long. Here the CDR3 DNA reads TGCAGTGCTAGAGATCGACTAGCGGGAGCCTTGTACAATGAGCAGTTCTTC. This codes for CSARDRLAGALYNEQFF.

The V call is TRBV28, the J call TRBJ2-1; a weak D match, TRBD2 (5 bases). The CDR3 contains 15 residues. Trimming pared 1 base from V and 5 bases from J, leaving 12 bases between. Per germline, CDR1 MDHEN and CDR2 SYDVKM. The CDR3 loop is CASSLSRAINNEQFF. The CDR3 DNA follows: TGTGCCAGCAGTTTATCGCGGGCCATCAACAATGAGCAGTTCTTC.

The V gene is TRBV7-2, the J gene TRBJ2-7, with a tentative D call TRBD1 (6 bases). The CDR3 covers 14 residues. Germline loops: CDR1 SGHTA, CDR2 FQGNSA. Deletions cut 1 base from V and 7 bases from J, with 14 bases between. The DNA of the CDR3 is TGTGCCAGCAGCTTAGAGACAGGAGATCATGAGCAGTACTTC. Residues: CASSLETGDHEQYF.

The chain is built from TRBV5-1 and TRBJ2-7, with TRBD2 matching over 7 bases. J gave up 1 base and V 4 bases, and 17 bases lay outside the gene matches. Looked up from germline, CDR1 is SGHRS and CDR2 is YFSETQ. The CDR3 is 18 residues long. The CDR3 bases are TGCGCCAGCAGCCGAAGGGACTATCTCAGTTCGGGTTCCTACGAGCAGTACTTC. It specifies CASSRRDYLSSGSYEQYF.

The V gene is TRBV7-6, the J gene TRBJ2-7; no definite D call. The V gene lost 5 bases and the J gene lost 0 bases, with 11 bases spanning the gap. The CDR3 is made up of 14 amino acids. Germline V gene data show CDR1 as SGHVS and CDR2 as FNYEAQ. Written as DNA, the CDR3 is TGTGCCAGCAGCCGTGACGGAATCTCCTACGAGCAGTACTTC. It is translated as CASSRDGISYEQYF.

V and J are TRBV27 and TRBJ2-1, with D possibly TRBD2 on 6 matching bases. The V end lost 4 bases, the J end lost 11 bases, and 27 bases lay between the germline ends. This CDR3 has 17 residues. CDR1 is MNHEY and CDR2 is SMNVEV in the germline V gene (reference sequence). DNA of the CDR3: TGTGCCAGCAGTTCCCTCCCGTTCGGAGTGCGGGGAGAACAGCAGTTCTTC. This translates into CASSSLPFGVRGEQQFF.

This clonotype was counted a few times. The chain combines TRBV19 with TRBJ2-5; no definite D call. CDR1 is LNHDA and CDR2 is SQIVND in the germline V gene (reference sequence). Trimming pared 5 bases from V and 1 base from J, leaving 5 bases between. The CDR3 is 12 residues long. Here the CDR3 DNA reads TGTGCCAGTAGTTCCAGCCAAGAGACCCAGTACTTC. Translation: CASSSSQETQYF.

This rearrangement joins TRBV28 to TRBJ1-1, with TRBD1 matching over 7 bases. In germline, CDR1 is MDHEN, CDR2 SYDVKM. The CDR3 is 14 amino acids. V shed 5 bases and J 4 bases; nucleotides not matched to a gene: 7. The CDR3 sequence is CASSRQGFGTEAFF. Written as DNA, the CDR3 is TGTGCCAGCAGTCGACAGGGATTTGGCACTGAAGCTTTCTTT. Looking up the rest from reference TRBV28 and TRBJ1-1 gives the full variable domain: DVKVTQSSRYLVKRTGEKVFLECVQDMDHENMFWYRQDPGLGLRLIYFSYDVKMKEKGDIPEGYSVSREKKERFSLILESASTNQTSMYLCASSRQGFGTEAFFGQGTRLTVV.

The CDR3, as DNA: TGTGCCAGCAGTTTTCCGGGTTTGAACACTGAAGCTTTCTTT. Its protein is CASSFPGLNTEAFF. This chain uses TRBV28 with TRBJ1-1; D is uncertain. V was trimmed by 3 bases and J by 0 bases, leaving 8 bases between them. Germline loops: CDR1 MDHEN, CDR2 SYDVKM. This CDR3 is 14 amino acids long.

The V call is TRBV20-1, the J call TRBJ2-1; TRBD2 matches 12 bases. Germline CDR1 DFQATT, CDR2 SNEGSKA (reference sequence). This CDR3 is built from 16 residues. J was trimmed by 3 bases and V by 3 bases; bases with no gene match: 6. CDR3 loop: CSARVRTSGNYNEQFF. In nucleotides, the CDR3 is TGCAGTGCTAGGGTTCGGACTAGCGGGAACTACAATGAGCAGTTCTTC.

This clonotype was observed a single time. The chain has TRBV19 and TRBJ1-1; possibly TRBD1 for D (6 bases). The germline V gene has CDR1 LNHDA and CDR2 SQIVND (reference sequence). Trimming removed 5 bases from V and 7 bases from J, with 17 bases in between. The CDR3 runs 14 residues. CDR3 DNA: TGTGCCAGTAGTTTCCACAGGGTTGAAGGTGAAGCTTTCTTT. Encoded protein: CASSFHRVEGEAFF.

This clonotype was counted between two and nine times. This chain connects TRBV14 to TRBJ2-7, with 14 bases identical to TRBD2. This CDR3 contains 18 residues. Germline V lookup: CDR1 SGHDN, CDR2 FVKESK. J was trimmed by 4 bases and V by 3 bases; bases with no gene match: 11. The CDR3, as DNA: TGTGCCAGCAGCCATCCTTCCGGGACTAGCGGGGGCCGGTACGAGCAGTACTTC. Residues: CASSHPSGTSGGRYEQYF.

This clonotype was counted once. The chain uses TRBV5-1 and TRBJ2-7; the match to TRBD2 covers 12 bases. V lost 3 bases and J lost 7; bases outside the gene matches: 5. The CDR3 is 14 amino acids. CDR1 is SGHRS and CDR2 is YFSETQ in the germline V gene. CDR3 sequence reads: CASSSSGRAFEQYF. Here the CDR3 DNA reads TGCGCCAGCAGCTCTAGCGGGAGGGCCTTTGAGCAGTACTTC.

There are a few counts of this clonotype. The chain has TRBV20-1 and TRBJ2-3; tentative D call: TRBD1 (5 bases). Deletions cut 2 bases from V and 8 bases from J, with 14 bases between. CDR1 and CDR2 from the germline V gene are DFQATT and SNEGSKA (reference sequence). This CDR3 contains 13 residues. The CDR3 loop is CSARLMTAGTQYF. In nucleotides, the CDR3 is TGCAGTGCTAGACTAATGACAGCCGGTACGCAGTATTTT.

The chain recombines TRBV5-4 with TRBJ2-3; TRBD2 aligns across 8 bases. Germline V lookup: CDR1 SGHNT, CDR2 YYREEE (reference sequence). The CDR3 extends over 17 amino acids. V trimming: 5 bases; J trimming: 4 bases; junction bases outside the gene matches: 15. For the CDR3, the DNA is TGTGCCAGCAGGGGGGGCGGGGCGGGAGGATTCTCAGATACGCAGTATTTT. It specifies CASRGGGAGGFSDTQYF.

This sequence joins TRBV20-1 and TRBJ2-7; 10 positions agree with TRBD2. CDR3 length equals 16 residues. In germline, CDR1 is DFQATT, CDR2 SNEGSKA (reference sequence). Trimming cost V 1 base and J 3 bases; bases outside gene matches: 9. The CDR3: CSARVKLAGSDYEQYF. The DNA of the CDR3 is TGCAGTGCTAGAGTTAAACTAGCGGGATCAGACTACGAGCAGTACTTC.

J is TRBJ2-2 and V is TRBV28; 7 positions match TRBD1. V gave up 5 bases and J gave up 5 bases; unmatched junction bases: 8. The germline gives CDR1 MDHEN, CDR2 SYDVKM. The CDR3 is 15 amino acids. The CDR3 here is CASSAPTGYTGELFF. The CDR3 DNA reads TGTGCCAGCAGTGCCCCGACAGGGTATACCGGGGAGCTGTTTTTT.

This chain's CDR3 is CASSYYGQGPYGYTF. In DNA, the CDR3 is TGTGCCAGCAGTTACTACGGACAGGGACCCTATGGCTACACCTTC. The chain has TRBV6-5 and TRBJ1-2; 8 bases agree with TRBD1. CDR3 length equals 15 residues. CDR1 is MNHEY, CDR2 SVGAGI, per germline. Trimming took 1 base from V and 4 from J; bases not matched to a gene: 5.

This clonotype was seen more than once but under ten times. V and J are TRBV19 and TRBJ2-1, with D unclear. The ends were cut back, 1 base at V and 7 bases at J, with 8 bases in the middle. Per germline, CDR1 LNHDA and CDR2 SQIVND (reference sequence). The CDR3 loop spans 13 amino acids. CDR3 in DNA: TGTGCCAGTAGTATAGGCACGAAGAATGAGCAGTTCTTC. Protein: CASSIGTKNEQFF.

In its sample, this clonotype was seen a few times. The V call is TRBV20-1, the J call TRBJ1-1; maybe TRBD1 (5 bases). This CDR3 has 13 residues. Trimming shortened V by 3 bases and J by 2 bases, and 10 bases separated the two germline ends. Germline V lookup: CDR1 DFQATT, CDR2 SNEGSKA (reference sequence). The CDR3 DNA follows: TGCAGTGCTAGCGGGGGGACCAACACTGAAGCTTTCTTT. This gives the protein CSASGGTNTEAFF.

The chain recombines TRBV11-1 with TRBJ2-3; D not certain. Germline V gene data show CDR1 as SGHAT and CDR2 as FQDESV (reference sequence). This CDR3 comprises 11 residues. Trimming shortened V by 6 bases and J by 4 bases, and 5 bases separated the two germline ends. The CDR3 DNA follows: TGTGCCAGCAGGGCAGCAGATACGCAGTATTTT. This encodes CASRAADTQYF.

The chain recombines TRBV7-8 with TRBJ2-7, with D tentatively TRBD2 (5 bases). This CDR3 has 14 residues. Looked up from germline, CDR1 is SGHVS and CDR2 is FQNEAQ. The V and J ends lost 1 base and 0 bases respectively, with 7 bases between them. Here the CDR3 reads CASSLERDSYEQYF. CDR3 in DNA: TGTGCCAGCAGCTTAGAACGGGACTCCTACGAGCAGTACTTC.

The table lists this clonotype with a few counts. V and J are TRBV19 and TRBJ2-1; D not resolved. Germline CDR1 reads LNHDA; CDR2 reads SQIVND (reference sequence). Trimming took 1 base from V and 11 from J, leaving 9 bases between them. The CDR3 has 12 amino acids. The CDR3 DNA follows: TGTGCCAGTAGTATAGTCTTTACCCAGCAGTTCTTC. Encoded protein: CASSIVFTQQFF. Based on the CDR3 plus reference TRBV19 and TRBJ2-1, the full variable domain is DGGITQSPKYLFRKEGQNVTLSCEQNLNHDAMYWYRQDPGQGLRLIYYSQIVNDFQKGDIAEGYSVSREKKESFPLTVTSAQKNPTAFYLCASSIVFTQQFFGPGTRLTVL.

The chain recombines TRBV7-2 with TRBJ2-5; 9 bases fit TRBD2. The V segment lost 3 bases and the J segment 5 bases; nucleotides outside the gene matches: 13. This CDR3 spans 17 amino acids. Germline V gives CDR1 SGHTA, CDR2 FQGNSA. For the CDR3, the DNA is TGTGCCAGCAGCTTTCGCGGGAGGGCCTCCTCTCTGGAGACCCAGTACTTC. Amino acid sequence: CASSFRGRASSLETQYF. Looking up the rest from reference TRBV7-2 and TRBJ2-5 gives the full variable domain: GAGVSQSPSNKVTEKGKDVELRCDPISGHTALYWYRQSLGQGLEFLIYFQGNSAPDKSGLPSDRFSAERTGGSVSTLTIQRTQQEDSAVYLCASSFRGRASSLETQYFGPGTRLLVL.